The present TCR beta chain was sequenced within a study of beta chain features in type 1 diabetes. Study-wide results and limits: Possibly, sequencing cDNA over-represented cells that had high TCR expression levels. Shortening that was moderate but significant affected the TCRB CDR3s of Type 1 diabetes patients in all four CD4+ subsets.

Every isolated RNA sample was fully reverse transcribed, so sequencing captured expressed TCRB transcripts. Clones were read by immunoSEQ multiplex PCR, and TCRdb kept only the in-frame ones, dropping some. Among about 160,000 clones listed, about 63% were seen once. Germline V lookup: CDR1 SNHLY, CDR2 FYNNEI. The CDR3 contains 14 residues. V was clipped by 4 bases and J by 2 bases, with 11 bases between them. Of note for this clone: What it recognizes is unknown.

Sorting that relied on CD45RO/CCR7/CD25/CD127/CD95/CD27 yielded CD4+ naive, central memory, regulatory and stem cell-like memory cells. This chain links TRBV2 with TRBJ1-2; D is uncertain. Sequencing was carried out using naive CD4+ T cells from blood. The sequence was collected from a man aged 25 to 40 with type 1 diabetes. CDR3 residues: CASSVISDNYGYTF. The CDR3 nucleotides are TGTGCCAGCAGTGTTATCAGTGACAACTATGGCTACACCTTC.